The rows below give T cell receptor beta chains drawn from one sample of a study of blood T cells in healthy people across ages. TCRdb reprocessed the 5' RACE reads with MiXCR, giving one entry per CDR3 protein. The sample yields about 1.6 million distinct CDR3 sequences, about 31% seen once. Sequencing input: blood. Receptors were obtained from a woman aged 30 to 39 in good health. Each CDR3 is given with its conserved first and last residue. The order of the fields is clone size, V gene, J gene, D gene, CDR3 protein, CDR3 DNA. D genes are given only for firm matches. Clone size is stated in some rows and not others, as once, few, many or a class when expanded.

many	TRBV10-3	TRBJ1-2	TRBD1	CAISVLKPTGDGYTF	TGTGCCATCAGTGTGCTAAAACCGACAGGGGATGGCTACACCTTC
many	TRBV13	TRBJ2-3	TRBD2	CASSGSGGADTQYF	TGTGCCAGCAGCGGCAGCGGGGGTGCAGATACGCAGTATTTT
few	TRBV7-3	TRBJ2-2	.	CASSLSLANTGELFF	TGTGCCAGCAGCTTATCCCTTGCCAACACCGGGGAGCTGTTTTTT
.	TRBV12-3/TRBV12-4	TRBJ1-4	.	CASLGDPSSEKLFF	TGTGCCAGCCTTGGGGACCCCAGCTCCGAAAAACTGTTTTTT
.	TRBV27	TRBJ2-1	.	CASSLEGGTNTYNEQFF	TGTGCCAGCAGCCTAGAAGGCGGGACAAATACCTACAATGAGCAGTTCTTC
.	TRBV28	TRBJ2-3	.	CASSPLTTNTDTQYF	TGTGCCAGCAGTCCTTTGACGACAAACACAGATACGCAGTATTTT
once	TRBV3-1	TRBJ2-5	TRBD2	CASSRGLGGPYNEQYF	TGTGCCAGCAGCCGGGGACTAGGGGGACCCTACAATGAGCAGTACTTC
.	TRBV5-6	TRBJ2-7	.	CASSLGLANSYEQYF	TGTGCCAGCAGCTTGGGACTGGCTAACTCCTACGAGCAGTACTTC
.	TRBV6-1	TRBJ1-2	.	CASSQGVGEVKGYTF	TGTGCCAGCAGTCAAGGGGTGGGGGAAGTGAAGGGCTACACCTTC
.	TRBV20-1	TRBJ2-6	.	CSARVSSSGANVLTF	TGCAGTGCTAGAGTCAGTAGCTCTGGGGCCAACGTCCTGACTTTC
.	TRBV27	TRBJ1-4	.	CASSLSSVATNEKLFF	TGTGCCAGCAGTTTATCATCCGTTGCAACTAATGAAAAACTGTTTTTT
.	TRBV7-2	TRBJ2-7	.	CASGLTGGEFRYEQYF	TGTGCCAGCGGCCTTACCGGGGGAGAGTTTAGGTACGAGCAGTACTTC
.	TRBV5-1	TRBJ2-5	.	CASSLVVGAQETQYF	TGCGCCAGCAGCTTGGTGGTGGGAGCCCAAGAGACCCAGTACTTC
.	TRBV6-6	TRBJ2-1	.	CATVDQSSYNEQFF	TGTGCCACCGTCGACCAGAGCTCCTACAATGAGCAGTTCTTC
.	TRBV28	TRBJ2-3	.	CASSLGAPSDTQYF	TGTGCCAGCAGTCTCGGGGCCCCCTCAGATACGCAGTATTTT
few	TRBV9	TRBJ2-5	TRBD2	CASSVGAGGRETQYF	TGTGCCAGCAGCGTAGGAGCGGGGGGGCGTGAGACCCAGTACTTC
.	TRBV3-1	TRBJ1-6	.	CACSQKLGQVVSPLHF	TGTGCCTGCAGCCAAAAACTGGGGCAGGTAGTTTCACCCCTCCACTTT
many	TRBV13	TRBJ2-1	.	CASSAPTGYNEQFF	TGTGCCAGCAGCGCCCCCACAGGATACAATGAGCAGTTCTTC
.	TRBV4-1	TRBJ2-2	.	CASSQPGYTGELFF	TGCGCCAGCAGCCAACCCGGGTACACCGGGGAGCTGTTTTTT
.	TRBV10-3	TRBJ2-2	TRBD2	CAISVRLAGDMNTGELFF	TGTGCCATCAGTGTTCGGCTAGCGGGGGATATGAACACCGGGGAGCTGTTTTTT
.	TRBV6-4	TRBJ2-1	.	CAGSESLRGNEQFF	TGTGCCGGCAGTGAGAGTTTGAGAGGGAATGAGCAGTTCTTC
few	TRBV27	TRBJ2-7	TRBD1	CASSPRGTGSYEQYF	TGTGCCAGCAGTCCTCGGGGGACAGGGTCCTACGAGCAGTACTTC
.	TRBV10-3	TRBJ2-2	TRBD1	CAIGGTGGTGELFF	TGTGCCATCGGGGGAACAGGGGGCACCGGGGAGCTGTTTTTT
.	TRBV6-2/TRBV6-3	TRBJ2-1	TRBD2	CASSGSGVYNEQFF	TGTGCCAGCAGTGGTAGCGGGGTGTACAATGAGCAGTTCTTC
.	TRBV28	TRBJ2-7	.	CASSLAGNQAYEQYF	TGTGCCAGCAGTTTGGCCGGGAACCAAGCCTACGAGCAGTACTTC
.	TRBV28	TRBJ2-7	TRBD1	CASSPTGQVYEQYF	TGTGCCAGCAGCCCCACGGGACAGGTCTACGAGCAGTACTTC
.	TRBV6-1	TRBJ2-7	.	CASSEIYRVSYEQYF	TGTGCCAGCAGTGAAATCTACAGGGTGTCCTACGAGCAGTACTTC
few	TRBV2	TRBJ1-1	TRBD1	CASRKQGASPGAFF	TGTGCCAGCAGAAAACAGGGGGCCTCCCCGGGGGCTTTCTTT
few	TRBV20-1	TRBJ1-6	.	CSAGRGDSKDNSPLHF	TGCAGTGCCGGGCGGGGGGATAGTAAGGATAATTCACCCCTCCACTTT
.	TRBV20-1	TRBJ1-2	.	CSGAANYGYTF	TGCAGTGGGGCAGCAAACTATGGCTACACCTTC
many	TRBV27	TRBJ2-7	TRBD1	CASSPARGLYEQYF	TGTGCCAGCAGTCCAGCCAGGGGGCTCTACGAGCAGTACTTC
.	TRBV7-9	TRBJ1-1	.	CASSASRDITMNTEAFF	TGTGCCAGCAGCGCTTCAAGGGACATTACGATGAACACTGAAGCTTTCTTT
few	TRBV4-1	TRBJ2-1	.	CASSQGALANEQFF	TGCGCCAGCAGCCAAGGCGCACTAGCCAATGAGCAGTTCTTC
few	TRBV6-1	TRBJ2-3	TRBD2	CASSKRTSPDTQYF	TGTGCCAGCAGTAAGCGGACTAGTCCAGATACGCAGTATTTT
.	TRBV9	TRBJ1-2	.	CASSGAAIGYTF	TGTGCCAGCAGCGGCGCCGCGATTGGCTACACCTTC
few	TRBV20-1	TRBJ2-3	.	CSASLEGGDTQYF	TGCAGTGCTAGTCTCGAGGGGGGAGATACGCAGTATTTT
few	TRBV27	TRBJ2-7	TRBD2	CASSPIAGGPDEQYF	TGTGCCAGCAGTCCCATAGCGGGGGGGCCTGACGAGCAGTACTTC
.	TRBV6-2/TRBV6-3	TRBJ2-7	TRBD2	CASRLGEGPYEQYF	TGTGCCAGCCGACTGGGGGAGGGACCCTACGAGCAGTACTTC
.	TRBV6-2/TRBV6-3	TRBJ2-7	TRBD1	CASSYEGASSDEQYF	TGTGCCAGCAGTTACGAGGGGGCCAGCTCCGACGAGCAGTACTTC
.	TRBV5-1	TRBJ1-5	.	CASSPTGPQPQHF	TGCGCCAGCAGCCCCACAGGGCCCCAGCCCCAGCATTTT
few	TRBV5-5	TRBJ2-1	.	CASSLGRASYNEQFF	TGTGCCAGCAGCTTGGGGCGAGCGTCCTACAATGAGCAGTTCTTC
once	TRBV5-1	TRBJ2-7	.	CASSRDVGSYEQYF	TGCGCCAGCAGCCGTGACGTCGGGTCCTACGAGCAGTACTTC
.	TRBV7-8	TRBJ2-1	.	CASSLIQWGNEQFF	TGTGCCAGCAGCTTAATACAGTGGGGCAATGAGCAGTTCTTC
.	TRBV20-1	TRBJ2-7	TRBD2	CSATLAGPYEQYF	TGCAGTGCAACATTAGCGGGCCCCTACGAGCAGTACTTC
.	TRBV27	TRBJ2-2	TRBD1	CASSLYPGTGSLLSLTGELFF	TGTGCCAGCAGTTTATACCCCGGGACAGGGAGCCTCCTTTCACTTACCGGGGAGCTGTTTTTT
.	TRBV30	TRBJ2-3	.	CAWSRLADTDTQYF	TGTGCCTGGAGTCGCTTAGCTGACACAGATACGCAGTATTTT
.	TRBV9	TRBJ2-3	.	CASSVDGGRRTDTQYF	TGTGCCAGCAGCGTAGATGGGGGGAGGAGAACAGATACGCAGTATTTT
few	TRBV11-2	TRBJ2-5	TRBD1	CASSLSYRGQETQYF	TGTGCCAGCAGCTTAAGTTACAGGGGGCAAGAGACCCAGTACTTC
few	TRBV12-3/TRBV12-4	TRBJ1-2	.	CASSFGGTTDVYGYTF	TGTGCCAGCAGTTTCGGGGGAACAACTGACGTCTATGGCTACACCTTC
.	TRBV4-1	TRBJ2-7	.	CASSQDQGGGASEQYF	TGCGCCAGCAGCCAAGATCAAGGTGGGGGGGCGTCCGAGCAGTACTTC
.	TRBV20-1	TRBJ2-6	.	CSARGRSPSGANVLTF	TGCAGTGCTAGGGGCAGAAGCCCCTCTGGGGCCAACGTCCTGACTTTC
.	TRBV18	TRBJ2-3	.	CASSPHAGLDTQYF	TGTGCCAGCTCTCCACATGCGGGTCTAGATACGCAGTATTTT
.	TRBV20-1	TRBJ1-5	.	CSARDLARGNQPQHF	TGCAGTGCTAGAGATCTGGCGAGAGGGAATCAGCCCCAGCATTTT
.	TRBV6-5	TRBJ2-3	.	CASSKQGVSSTDTQYF	TGTGCCAGCAGTAAACAGGGAGTTTCAAGCACAGATACGCAGTATTTT
.	TRBV5-1	TRBJ1-2	.	CASSLGLATLNYGYTF	TGCGCCAGCAGCTTGGGTCTGGCAACCCTAAACTATGGCTACACCTTC